Listed below are T cell receptor beta chains from one sample, sequenced in a study of technical replicates of blood from a handful of donors. The assay was immunoSEQ multiplex PCR, and TCRdb's table has in-frame clones only and misses some. The sample has 87,000 or so clones, more than 85% seen once. Sequenced input: T cells isolated from PBMCs. The receptors were gathered from a human donor in good health. Each CDR3 is given with its conserved first and last residue. The D gene is left open where the match is weak. Only part of the rows carry a size: once, few, many, or a class if the clone is expanded.

V gene	J gene	clone size	D gene	CDR3 length	CDR3 protein	CDR3 DNA
TRBV30	TRBJ2-1	-	-	17	CAWSVGRQSGTYNEQFF	TGTGCCTGGAGTGTAGGCCGTCAGAGCGGTACCTACAATGAGCAGTTCTTC
TRBV9	TRBJ2-1	once	TRBD2	15	CASSVGTSGYNEQFF	TGTGCCAGCAGCGTAGGGACTAGCGGTTACAATGAGCAGTTCTTC
TRBV11-2	TRBJ2-7	-	-	12	CASSLAINEQYF	TGTGCCAGCAGCTTAGCCATCAACGAGCAGTACTTC
TRBV5-1	TRBJ2-7	-	TRBD1	14	CASSPGQAYYEQYF	TGCGCCAGCAGCCCGGGACAGGCATACTACGAGCAGTACTTC
TRBV6-6	TRBJ2-3	-	-	14	CASSYSSSLDTQYF	TGTGCCAGCAGTTACAGTTCTAGCTTGGATACGCAGTATTTT
TRBV19	TRBJ2-7	-	-	13	CASSISGDHEQYF	TGTGCCAGTAGTATCTCAGGGGACCACGAGCAGTACTTC
TRBV27	TRBJ1-5	-	-	14	CASSLLQGTQPQHF	TGTGCCAGCAGTTTATTGCAGGGTACGCAGCCCCAGCATTTT
TRBV13	TRBJ2-1	once	TRBD2	15	CASSEGVAGDHEQFF	TGTGCCAGCAGTGAAGGAGTAGCGGGAGATCATGAGCAGTTCTTC
TRBV14	TRBJ2-5	once	-	13	CASSPPLWATQYF	TGTGCCAGCAGCCCCCCGCTCTGGGCGACCCAGTACTTC
TRBV9	TRBJ1-3	once	TRBD1	18	CASSVAGTGPLSGNTIYF	TGTGCCAGCAGCGTAGCCGGGACAGGGCCCCTCTCTGGAAACACCATATATTTT
TRBV19	TRBJ1-2	-	-	14	CASSPLESSYGYTF	TGTGCCAGTAGTCCCCTAGAGTCGAGCTATGGCTACACCTTC
TRBV9	TRBJ2-3	-	TRBD2	16	CASSPTGGRWSDTQYF	TGTGCCAGCAGCCCGACTGGCGGGAGGTGGTCAGATACGCAGTATTTT
TRBV15	TRBJ2-1	-	-	16	CATSRDWGGEGNEQFF	TGTGCCACCAGCAGAGATTGGGGAGGAGAAGGGAATGAGCAGTTCTTC
TRBV7-2	TRBJ2-5	-	TRBD2	16	CASSSGLAGGQETQYF	TGTGCCAGCAGCTCCGGACTAGCGGGAGGACAAGAGACCCAGTACTTC
TRBV29-1	TRBJ2-1	-	-	12	CSVDIRYNEQFF	TGCAGCGTTGATATTAGATACAATGAGCAGTTCTTC
TRBV21-1	TRBJ2-1	-	-	17	CASSKRTGRIAYNEQFF	TGTGCCAGCAGCAAGAGAACGGGGAGGATCGCTTACAATGAGCAGTTCTTC
TRBV7-9	TRBJ1-4	-	TRBD1	14	CASSLGQGREKLFF	TGTGCCAGCAGCTTAGGACAGGGACGGGAAAAACTGTTTTTT
TRBV18	TRBJ2-7	-	TRBD2	19	CASSPDRVVSSGRLYEQYF	TGTGCCAGCTCACCCGACAGGGTTGTATCTAGCGGGAGACTGTACGAGCAGTACTTC
TRBV28	TRBJ2-2	-	TRBD2	14	CASRGTSERGELFF	TGTGCCAGCAGGGGGACTAGCGAACGCGGGGAGCTGTTTTTT
TRBV27	TRBJ1-1	-	-	15	CASSLSRGTQTEAFF	TGTGCCAGCAGTTTATCGAGAGGGACTCAAACTGAAGCTTTCTTT
TRBV7-2	TRBJ2-1	-	TRBD2	17	CASSRTSGGHLYNEQFF	TGTGCCAGCAGCAGGACTAGCGGAGGCCACCTCTACAATGAGCAGTTCTTC
TRBV10-3	TRBJ2-2	-	-	15	CAIRNRDIHTGELFF	TGTGCCATCAGAAACCGGGACATACACACCGGGGAGCTGTTTTTT
TRBV5-4	TRBJ2-2	-	TRBD1	14	CASSPTGGIGELFF	TGTGCCAGCAGCCCAACAGGGGGGATCGGGGAGCTGTTTTTT
TRBV18	TRBJ2-5	-	-	14	CASSRERVQETQYF	TGTGCCAGCTCCCGGGAACGGGTACAAGAGACCCAGTACTTC
TRBV7-2	TRBJ2-3	-	TRBD2	16	CASSPLRRLAGDTQYF	TGTGCCAGCAGCCCGCTCAGACGGCTAGCGGGGGATACGCAGTATTTT
TRBV2	TRBJ2-7	-	TRBD2	15	CASRYTSGLSYEQYF	TGTGCCAGCAGGTATACTAGCGGGCTCTCCTACGAGCAGTACTTC
TRBV19	TRBJ1-4	-	-	16	CASSIGRTETNEKLFF	TGTGCCAGTAGTATCGGTAGGACAGAGACTAATGAAAAACTGTTTTTT
TRBV29-1	TRBJ2-7	-	-	13	CSVEGTDTYEQYF	TGCAGCGTTGAAGGGACAGATACCTACGAGCAGTACTTC
TRBV7-2	TRBJ1-2	-	-	14	CASSSTTASYGYTF	TGTGCCAGCAGCTCCACGACAGCTAGCTATGGCTACACCTTC
TRBV2	TRBJ2-7	-	TRBD1	13	CATQGQGAYEQYF	TGTGCCACTCAGGGACAGGGGGCTTACGAGCAGTACTTC
TRBV15	TRBJ2-2	-	-	16	CATTSRRVGNTGELFF	TGTGCCACCACCTCGCGGAGGGTTGGGAACACCGGGGAGCTGTTTTTT
TRBV27	TRBJ2-3	-	TRBD1	15	CASSTTWTGTDTQYF	TGTGCCAGCAGTACCACCTGGACAGGTACAGATACGCAGTATTTT
TRBV7-8	TRBJ2-3	-	-	15	CASNRERIHTDTQYF	TGTGCCAGCAACAGGGAGAGGATTCACACAGATACGCAGTATTTT
TRBV7-2	TRBJ1-5	once	-	12	CASSSNNQPQHF	TGTGCCAGCAGCTCCAACAATCAGCCCCAGCATTTT
TRBV11-3	TRBJ1-1	-	-	16	CASSFGTFSMNTEAFF	TGTGCCAGCAGCTTCGGGACATTTAGCATGAACACTGAAGCTTTCTTT
TRBV5-5	TRBJ1-5	-	-	14	CASSFLEENQPQHF	TGTGCCAGCAGCTTCCTGGAGGAAAATCAGCCCCAGCATTTT
TRBV9	TRBJ2-3	-	TRBD1	15	CASNPGTGVTDTQYF	TGTGCCAGCAACCCGGGGACAGGGGTCACAGATACGCAGTATTTT
TRBV7-8	TRBJ2-7	-	-	13	CASSLDSYYEQYF	TGTGCCAGCAGCTTAGACAGTTACTACGAGCAGTACTTC
TRBV4-3	TRBJ1-1	-	-	15	CASSQVPGRNTEAFF	TGCGCCAGCAGCCAAGTTCCGGGGAGGAACACTGAAGCTTTCTTT
TRBV7-2	TRBJ2-7	once	-	15	CASSLDSGGSYEQYF	TGTGCCAGCAGCTTAGATTCAGGAGGCTCCTACGAGCAGTACTTC
TRBV9	TRBJ1-3	-	-	14	CASSVLTGGNTIYF	TGTGCCAGCAGCGTACTCACGGGTGGAAACACCATATATTTT
TRBV9	TRBJ2-7	-	TRBD2	15	CASSPSGRRVYEQYF	TGTGCCAGCAGCCCTAGCGGGAGGAGAGTCTACGAGCAGTACTTC
TRBV7-8	TRBJ2-7	-	TRBD1	14	CASSPRDRYYEQYF	TGTGCCAGCAGCCCCCGGGACAGGTACTACGAGCAGTACTTC
TRBV7-9	TRBJ2-1	-	-	15	CASTRGAGTYNEQFF	TGTGCCAGCACACGGGGGGCAGGGACTTACAATGAGCAGTTCTTC
TRBV15	TRBJ1-6	-	TRBD1	14	CATSSGQGGSPLHF	TGTGCCACCAGCTCAGGACAGGGAGGGTCACCCCTCCACTTT
TRBV25-1	TRBJ2-6	-	TRBD2	18	CASTREGHPFSGANVLTF	TGTGCCAGCACCCGGGAGGGGCATCCCTTCTCTGGGGCCAACGTCCTGACTTTC
TRBV11-3	TRBJ2-5	-	TRBD2	15	CASSRGLAQEETQYF	TGTGCCAGCAGCCGGGGACTAGCCCAAGAAGAGACCCAGTACTTC
TRBV7-9	TRBJ1-4	-	-	11	CASSFGEKLFF	TGTGCCAGCAGCTTCGGGGAAAAACTGTTTTTT
TRBV12-5	TRBJ1-1	-	-	12	CASGVDSTEAFF	TGTGCTAGTGGTGTTGACAGCACTGAAGCTTTCTTT
TRBV19	TRBJ2-2	-	-	16	CASIDRFRTNTGELFF	TGTGCCAGTATCGATCGATTCAGAACGAACACCGGGGAGCTGTTTTTT
TRBV25-1	TRBJ2-3	once	TRBD2	16	CASGAFRGRFSDTQYF	TGTGCCAGCGGGGCCTTTCGCGGGAGGTTTTCAGATACGCAGTATTTT
TRBV7-9	TRBJ1-5	-	-	14	CASSLSSGNQPQHF	TGTGCCAGCAGCTTATCCTCGGGCAATCAGCCCCAGCATTTT
TRBV14	TRBJ2-2	-	-	12	CASSQYLGELFF	TGTGCCAGCAGCCAATATTTGGGGGAGCTGTTTTTT
TRBV5-1	TRBJ2-1	-	-	16	CASSGEAGPSYNEQFF	TGCGCCAGCAGCGGAGAGGCGGGGCCCTCCTACAATGAGCAGTTCTTC